This TCR beta chain was documented in a study of blood T cell repertoires in COVID-19. Turning to the study itself: Spain, Italy and the United States supplied samples that represented acute and convalescent COVID-19.

Between the trimmed V and J ends, which lost 1 base and 0 bases, there was a span of 14 bases. The germline V gene encodes CDR1 SGDLS and CDR2 YYNGEE. There are 17 residues in the CDR3. TCRdb's table, derived via immunoSEQ multiplex PCR, lists solely in-frame clones and lacks some. The data hold more than 250,000 clones, with about 92% observed a single time. This chain connects TRBV9 to TRBJ1-5; no definite D call. The source material was PBMCs or T cells enriched from blood (not recorded which). This TCR was sampled from a woman younger than 45 who had recovered from COVID-19. The CDR3 DNA sequence: TGTGCCAGCAGCGTACTGTGGGCACCTTATAGCAATCAGCCCCAGCATTTT. Amino acid sequence: CASSVLWAPYSNQPQHF.